A single sample is the source of the 3 T cell receptor beta chains below, sequenced in a study of cytomegalovirus exposure and HLA in healthy donors. Clones were sequenced by immunoSEQ multiplex PCR, and TCRdb holds only the in-frame ones, with some missing. The sample has some 110,000 clones; 86% are singletons. The source material was PBMCs. Receptor source: a man aged 18-30 years in good health and CMV-seronegative.

The chain carries TRBV27 and TRBJ1-5; tentatively, D is TRBD1 (5 bases). CDR3 length: 14 residues. Trimming shortened V by 2 bases and J by 5 bases, and 10 bases separated the two germline ends. Germline-derived CDR1 and CDR2 are MNHEY and SMNVEV (reference sequence). The CDR3 sequence: CASSLARADQPQHF. As DNA, the CDR3 is TGTGCCAGCAGTTTAGCCAGGGCCGATCAGCCCCAGCATTTT.

The V gene is TRBV7-9, the J gene TRBJ1-1, with D possibly matching TRBD1 (6 bases). Trimming shortened V by 6 bases and J by 2 bases, and 19 bases separated the two germline ends. The CDR3 runs 16 residues. Germline V gene data show CDR1 as SEHNR and CDR2 as FQNEAQ (reference sequence). The CDR3 region is CASSHNRDNDNTEAFF. The CDR3 DNA sequence: TGTGCCAGCAGTCATAATCGGGACAACGATAACACTGAAGCTTTCTTT.

The sample holds one count of this clone. The V call is TRBV7-8, the J call TRBJ1-4; 7 positions match TRBD1. The CDR3 is made up of 16 amino acids. V gave up 5 bases and J gave up 0 bases; unmatched junction bases: 6. Germline V gives CDR1 SGHVS, CDR2 FQNEAQ. Here the CDR3 DNA reads TGTGCCAGCAGCCAGAGACAGGGCTCAACTAATGAAAAACTGTTTTTT. Translated, it gives CASSQRQGSTNEKLFF.